This T cell receptor (beta chain) stems from a study of breast tumors, draining lymph nodes, adjacent tissues. TCRdb re-called the multiplex PCR reads with MiXCR, one entry per CDR3 protein. This sample has roughly 120,000 distinct CDR3 sequences, with just under 20% found just once. Axillary draining lymph nodes of breast cancer patients supplied the node samples. With regard to this clonotype: Its specificity is unknown.

Study-wide findings and caveats: Tumors had less TCR diversity than lymph nodes, more than nontumor tissue. Tumor T cell lymph node origin was a supported hypothesis, not proven. Luminal-like breast cancer showed significantly higher tumor–nontumor repertoire similarity than basal-like.

The CDR3 runs to 14 residues. The V gene's germline CDR1 is PRHDT and CDR2 FYEKMQ (reference sequence). Trimming removed 2 bases from V and 4 bases from J, with 8 bases in between. This receptor was taken from a female donor with breast cancer. Some clones in this sample may be carry-over from other donors' samples. Sequencing was performed on axillary lymph node tissue. The chain links TRBV13 to TRBJ1-4; D possibly corresponds to TRBD1 (5 bases). CDR3 nucleotides: TGTGCCAGCAGCTTACAGGGTGTTAATGAAAAACTGTTTTTT. Amino acid sequence: CASSLQGVNEKLFF.